This T cell receptor beta chain is drawn from a study of blood T cell repertoires in COVID-19. Looking at the study overall: T cells, B-cell-depleted T cells, or PBMCs provided the cDNA or gDNA that served as material.

Germline-derived CDR1 and CDR2 are SGHRS and YFSETQ. V shed 6 bases and J 3 bases; nucleotides not matched to a gene: 18. CDR3 length: 17 residues. In the source study's methods: Estimated nucleated cell counts came from reference gene primer amplification. Data came from immunoSEQ multiplex PCR; TCRdb stores just in-frame clones and leaves some out. V and J calls and clone size are copied from that table; D and trimming were computed from the DNA. The data show about 110,000 clones, approximately 80% seen once. Specimen: peripheral blood. The chain couples TRBV5-1 to TRBJ2-7, with 7 nucleotides matching TRBD2. The receptor's source is a woman in her 70s with acute or convalescent COVID-19. The CDR3 bases are TGCGCCAGCAACGGGGGGACCGGGACTTCTAAGGACTACGAGCAGTACTTC. This sequence encodes CASNGGTGTSKDYEQYF.